This record looks at one T cell receptor beta chain sequence and its context. At one end the junction does not follow the germline gene, possibly because of a read error. The sample contains more than one DNA sequence encoding this CDR3. Across several immunoSEQ plates, the genomic DNA of each subset was split evenly. The assay was immunoSEQ multiplex PCR, and TCRdb's table has in-frame clones only and misses some. The sample yields more than 2 million clones, approximately 94% seen once. Terminally differentiated effector memory CD45RA+ cells were left out of the naive CD8 fraction, which was CD45RO-negative and positively selected for CCR7. This sample is drawn from a study of shared clonotypes between healthy human individuals. The material sequenced was naive CD8+ T cells sorted from blood. The clonotype was recovered from a man aged 18-30 years in good health.

The CDR3 region is CASSLGPGNQPQHF. CDR3 DNA: TGTGCCAGCAGCCTAGGACCGGGGAATCAGCCCCAGCATTTT. V and J are TRBV13 and TRBJ1-5; D gene uncertain. The CDR3 covers 14 residues. The V gene's germline CDR1 is PRHDT and CDR2 FYEKMQ (reference sequence).